This TCR beta chain was sequenced for a study of STAT3 mutations in large granular lymphocyte leukemia (dated by TCRdb to the late 2010s). General notes on the study: Roughly half of the T-LGLL patients who were sequenced longitudinally carried canonical activating STAT3 mutations. Over half of the T-LGLL patients were given one or more immunosuppressive therapy regimens, and 40% of the treated patients had a hematologic response. Serial deep sequencing of TCRbeta CDR3 and STAT3 was performed in patients with T-cell large granular lymphocyte leukemia to reconstruct clonal hierarchy and dynamics. Some 18 representative T-LGLL cases were selected from an initial cohort of roughly 210 LGL patients for longitudinal TCRbeta and STAT3 sequencing. A couple of patients with natural killer LGL leukemia were also sequenced longitudinally as controls within the study. Patients were sequenced at roughly 4.1 time points on average, with the number of samplings per patient ranging from 2 to 8.

An Illumina MiSeq was used to sequence the TCRbeta libraries, yielding an average of about 42,000 productive templates per sample. The immunoSEQ assay, which uses multiplex PCR amplification, was used to generate TCRbeta CDR3 libraries. Concerning the study's data processing: Repertoire diversity was calculated as previously defined, with values near 0 taken to indicate extremely monoclonal samples. Held by TCRdb, this immuneACCESS table contains in-frame sequences only and omits some clones. Under half of the omission traces to an unresolved V gene where checked; the cause of the rest is unknown. From that table come the V and J calls and clone size; the DNA was used to work out D and trimming. The sample table lists around 17,000 clones, roughly four fifths of them with a count of one. Roughly 9% of the sample comes from the top ten. Clipping removes 4 bases from V and 8 bases from J, with 5 as the unmatched junction base count. Taken from the germline V gene, the CDR1 and CDR2 loops are MNHNS and SASEGT. Taken from cysteine to phenylalanine, the CDR3 has 13 residues. Only the CDR3 part of the read is kept: 39 bases, read in frame from the first base.

The same DNA, extracted from blood mononuclear cells, served for both the TCR sequencing and the STAT3 sequencing. General study outcomes and caveats: Variable intervals between samplings and differing treatment regimens complicated linking therapy response to changes in TCR clonal burden. Because no samples were available when a clone first appeared, clonal expansion was inferred from samplings taken at other points. Persisting codominant clonotypes in some patients meant a small but highly pathogenic clone may have been missed. TCR clonotype switching after therapy was seen in about 30% of the 18 patients, with all newly emerging clones being STAT3 wild type. Several patients had a dominant TCR clone burden greater than the STAT3 mutant burden, which suggests that the STAT3 mutation arose secondarily within a clone that had already expanded. Every T-LGLL patient showed at least one immunodominant TCRbeta clonotype, and about half showed multiple immunodominant subclonotypes.

The count of this clone is one. No cognate antigen has been identified for it. Base qualities are not at hand, and no much larger clone is one base apart. The sequence derives from a man aged 50 to 59 with T-cell large granular lymphocyte leukemia. Some clones in this sample may be carry-over from other donors' samples. The age is the age at diagnosis. The sequenced sample was peripheral blood mononuclear cells. The chain links TRBV6-1 with TRBJ2-1; 7 bases in the junction line up with TRBD1. The nucleotides read TGTGCCAGCAGTGGGTTTACAGGGGATGAGCAGTTCTTC. This encodes CASSGFTGDEQFF.